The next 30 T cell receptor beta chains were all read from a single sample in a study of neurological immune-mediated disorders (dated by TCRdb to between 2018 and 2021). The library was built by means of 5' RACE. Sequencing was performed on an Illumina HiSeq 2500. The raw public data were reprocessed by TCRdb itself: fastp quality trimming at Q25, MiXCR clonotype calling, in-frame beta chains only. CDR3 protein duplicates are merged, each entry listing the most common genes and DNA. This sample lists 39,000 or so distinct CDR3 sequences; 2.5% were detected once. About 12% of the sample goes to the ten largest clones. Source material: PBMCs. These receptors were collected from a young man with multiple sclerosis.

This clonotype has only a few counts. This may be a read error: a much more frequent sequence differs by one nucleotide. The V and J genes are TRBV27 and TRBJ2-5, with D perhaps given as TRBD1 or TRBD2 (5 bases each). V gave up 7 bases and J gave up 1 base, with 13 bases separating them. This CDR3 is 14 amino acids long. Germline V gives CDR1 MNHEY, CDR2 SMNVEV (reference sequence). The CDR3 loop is CASNHGTGQETQYF. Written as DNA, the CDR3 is TGTGCCAGCAACCACGGGACGGGCCAAGAGACCCAGTACTTC.

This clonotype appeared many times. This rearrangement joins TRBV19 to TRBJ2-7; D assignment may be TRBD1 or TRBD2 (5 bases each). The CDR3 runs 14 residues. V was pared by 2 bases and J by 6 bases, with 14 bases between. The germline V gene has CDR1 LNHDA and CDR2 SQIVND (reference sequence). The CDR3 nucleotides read TGTGCCAGTAGTATAACCGGGACCCTTGGCGAGCAGTACTTC. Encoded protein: CASSITGTLGEQYF.

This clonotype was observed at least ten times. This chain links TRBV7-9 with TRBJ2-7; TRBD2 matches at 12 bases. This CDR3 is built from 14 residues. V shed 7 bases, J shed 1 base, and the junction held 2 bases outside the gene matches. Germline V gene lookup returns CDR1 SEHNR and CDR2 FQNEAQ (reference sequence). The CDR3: CASKTSGSSYEQYF. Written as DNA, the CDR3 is TGTGCCAGCAAGACTAGCGGGAGTTCCTACGAGCAGTACTTC.

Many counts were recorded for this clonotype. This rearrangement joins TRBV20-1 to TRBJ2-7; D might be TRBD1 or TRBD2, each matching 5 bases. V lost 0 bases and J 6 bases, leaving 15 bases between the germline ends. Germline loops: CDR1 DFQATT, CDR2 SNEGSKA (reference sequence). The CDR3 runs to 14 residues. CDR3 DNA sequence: TGCAGTGCTAGAGATAGGGGCAGGGCGGGCGAGCAGTACTTC. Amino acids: CSARDRGRAGEQYF.

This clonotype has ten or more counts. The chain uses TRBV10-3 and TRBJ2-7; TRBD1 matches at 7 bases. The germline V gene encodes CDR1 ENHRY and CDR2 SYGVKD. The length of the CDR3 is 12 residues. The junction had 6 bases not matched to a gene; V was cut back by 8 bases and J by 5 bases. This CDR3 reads CAIQDQGDEQYF. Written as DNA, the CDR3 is TGTGCCATCCAGGATCAGGGGGACGAGCAGTACTTC.

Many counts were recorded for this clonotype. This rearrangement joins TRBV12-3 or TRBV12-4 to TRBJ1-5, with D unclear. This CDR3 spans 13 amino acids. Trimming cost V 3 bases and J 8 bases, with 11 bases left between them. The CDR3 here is CASSLIRREPQHF. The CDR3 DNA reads TGTGCCAGCAGTTTGATACGGCGGGAGCCCCAGCATTTT.

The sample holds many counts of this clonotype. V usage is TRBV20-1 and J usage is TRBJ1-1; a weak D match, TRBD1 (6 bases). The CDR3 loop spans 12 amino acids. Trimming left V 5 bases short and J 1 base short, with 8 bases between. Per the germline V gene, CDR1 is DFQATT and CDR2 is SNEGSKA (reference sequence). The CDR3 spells CSAPQGNTEAFF. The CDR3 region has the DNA TGCAGTGCTCCACAGGGGAACACTGAAGCTTTCTTT.

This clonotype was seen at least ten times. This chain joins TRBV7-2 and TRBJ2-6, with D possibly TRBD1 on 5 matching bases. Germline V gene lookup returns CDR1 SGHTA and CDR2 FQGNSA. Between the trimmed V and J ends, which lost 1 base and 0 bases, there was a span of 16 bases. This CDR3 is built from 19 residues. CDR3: CASSLGPRGRSSGANVLTF. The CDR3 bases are TGTGCCAGCAGCTTAGGCCCAAGGGGTAGGAGCTCTGGGGCCAACGTCCTGACTTTC.

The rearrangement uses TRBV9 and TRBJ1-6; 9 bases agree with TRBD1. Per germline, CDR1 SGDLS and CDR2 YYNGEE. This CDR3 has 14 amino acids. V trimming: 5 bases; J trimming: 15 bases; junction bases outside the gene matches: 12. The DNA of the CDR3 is TGTGCCAGCAGTTACGGACAGGGGAATTCCCACCTCCACTTT. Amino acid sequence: CASSYGQGNSHLHF. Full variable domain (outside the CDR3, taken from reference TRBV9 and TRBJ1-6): DSGVTQTPKHLITATGQRVTLRCSPRSGDLSVYWYQQSLDQGLQFLIQYYNGEERAKGNILERFSAQQFPDLHSELNLSSLELGDSALYFCASSYGQGNSHLHFGNGTRLTVT.

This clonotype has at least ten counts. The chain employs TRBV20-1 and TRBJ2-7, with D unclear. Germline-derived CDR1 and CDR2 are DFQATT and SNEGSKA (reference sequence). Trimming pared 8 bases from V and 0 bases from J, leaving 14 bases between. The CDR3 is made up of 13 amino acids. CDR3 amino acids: CSPSEDHSYEQYF. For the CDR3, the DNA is TGCAGTCCCTCCGAGGACCACTCCTACGAGCAGTACTTC.

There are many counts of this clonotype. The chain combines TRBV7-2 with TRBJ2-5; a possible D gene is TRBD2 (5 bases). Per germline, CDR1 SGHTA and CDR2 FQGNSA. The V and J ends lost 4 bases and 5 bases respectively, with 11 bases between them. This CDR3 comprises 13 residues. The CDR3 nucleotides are TGTGCCAGCAGCTCCGGGATTTCGGAGACCCAGTACTTC. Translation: CASSSGISETQYF.

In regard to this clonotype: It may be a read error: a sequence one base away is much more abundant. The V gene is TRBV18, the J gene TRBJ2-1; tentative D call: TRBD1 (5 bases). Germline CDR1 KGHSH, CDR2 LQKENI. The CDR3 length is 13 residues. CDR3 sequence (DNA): TGTGCCAGCCCACCAGGGTCTAATCTTGAGCAGTTCTTC. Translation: CASPPGSNLEQFF.

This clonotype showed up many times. CDR3 nucleotides: TGCAGTGCTATAAACCCGGGACAGGGGATCTACGAGCAGTACTTC. Amino acids: CSAINPGQGIYEQYF. The rearrangement links TRBV20-1 to TRBJ2-7; TRBD1 agrees at 10 bases. The J segment lost 3 bases and the V segment lost 4 bases, leaving 9 bases of the junction unmatched. There are 15 residues in the CDR3. The germline V gene encodes CDR1 DFQATT and CDR2 SNEGSKA (reference sequence).

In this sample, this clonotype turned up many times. The CDR3 reads CASSRDFPFSYEQYF. DNA for the CDR3: TGTGCCAGCAGTCGGGACTTTCCCTTCTCCTACGAGCAGTACTTC. The chain joins TRBV12-3 or TRBV12-4 to TRBJ2-7, with D perhaps matching TRBD2 (6 bases). The CDR3 consists of 15 residues. Trimming took off 5 bases at V and 0 bases at J, with 14 bases between the two ends.

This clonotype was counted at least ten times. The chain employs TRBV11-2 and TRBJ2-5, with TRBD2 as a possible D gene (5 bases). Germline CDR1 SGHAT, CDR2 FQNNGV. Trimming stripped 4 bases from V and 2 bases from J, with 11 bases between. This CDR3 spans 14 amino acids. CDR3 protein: CASSSSGEQETQYF. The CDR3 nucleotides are TGTGCCAGCAGCTCCTCTGGGGAGCAAGAGACCCAGTACTTC.

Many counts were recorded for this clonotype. Written as DNA, the CDR3 is TGCAGTGCTGCCCGACTAGCGGGAGTGGTGGACGAGCAGTACTTC. Its translation is CSAARLAGVVDEQYF. The V gene is TRBV20-1, the J gene TRBJ2-7, with TRBD2 identical over 12 bases. The trim removed 5 bases at V and 5 bases at J, leaving 10 bases unmatched. CDR3 size: 15 residues. In germline, CDR1 is DFQATT, CDR2 SNEGSKA (reference sequence).

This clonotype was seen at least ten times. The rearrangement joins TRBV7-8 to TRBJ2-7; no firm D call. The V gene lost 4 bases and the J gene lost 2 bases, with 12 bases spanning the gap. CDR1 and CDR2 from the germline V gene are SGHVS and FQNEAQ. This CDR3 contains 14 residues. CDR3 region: CASSSSYRTYEQYF. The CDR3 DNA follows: TGTGCCAGCAGCTCCTCATATAGGACCTACGAGCAGTACTTC.

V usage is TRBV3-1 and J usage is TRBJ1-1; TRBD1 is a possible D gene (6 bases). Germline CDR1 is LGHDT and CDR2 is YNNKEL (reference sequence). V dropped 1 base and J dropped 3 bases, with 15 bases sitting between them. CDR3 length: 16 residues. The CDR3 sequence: CASSQAPGVRDTEAFF. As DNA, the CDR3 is TGTGCCAGCAGCCAAGCCCCAGGGGTGAGGGACACTGAAGCTTTCTTT.

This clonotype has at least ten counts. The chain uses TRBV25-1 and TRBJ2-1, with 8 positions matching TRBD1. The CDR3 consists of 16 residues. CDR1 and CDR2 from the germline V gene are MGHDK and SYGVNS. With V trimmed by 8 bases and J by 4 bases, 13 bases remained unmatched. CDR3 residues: CASGQRTGGGYNEQFF. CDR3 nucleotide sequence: TGTGCCAGCGGACAACGAACAGGGGGAGGTTACAATGAGCAGTTCTTC.

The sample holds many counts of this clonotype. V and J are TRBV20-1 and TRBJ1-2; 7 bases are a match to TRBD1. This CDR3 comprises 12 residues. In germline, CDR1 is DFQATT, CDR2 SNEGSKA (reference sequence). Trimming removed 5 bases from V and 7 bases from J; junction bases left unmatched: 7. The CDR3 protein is CSAADPGGGYTF. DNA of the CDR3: TGCAGTGCTGCGGACCCAGGGGGTGGCTACACCTTC.

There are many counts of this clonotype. This chain's CDR3 is CASSVPTGSTEAFF. As DNA, the CDR3 is TGTGCCAGCAGCGTTCCCACAGGCTCCACTGAAGCTTTCTTT. The chain uses TRBV5-6 and TRBJ1-1; tentatively, D is TRBD1 (5 bases). Germline CDR1 SGHDT, CDR2 YYEEEE. Trimming took 4 bases from V and 4 from J, leaving 14 bases between them. The CDR3 has 14 amino acids.

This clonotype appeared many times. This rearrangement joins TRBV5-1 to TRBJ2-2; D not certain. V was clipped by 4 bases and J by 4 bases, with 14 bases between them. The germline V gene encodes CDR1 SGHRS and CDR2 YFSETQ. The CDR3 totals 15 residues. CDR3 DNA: TGCGCCAGCAGCCGCGCGGAACAGCGCACCGGGGAGCTGTTTTTT. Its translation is CASSRAEQRTGELFF.

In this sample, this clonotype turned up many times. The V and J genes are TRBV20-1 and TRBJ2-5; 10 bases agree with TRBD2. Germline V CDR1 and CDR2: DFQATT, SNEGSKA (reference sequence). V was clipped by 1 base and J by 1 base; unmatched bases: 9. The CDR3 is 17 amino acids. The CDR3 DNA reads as TGCAGTGCTAGAGGAGCTCCTAGCGGGGGAACCCAAGAGACCCAGTACTTC. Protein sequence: CSARGAPSGGTQETQYF.

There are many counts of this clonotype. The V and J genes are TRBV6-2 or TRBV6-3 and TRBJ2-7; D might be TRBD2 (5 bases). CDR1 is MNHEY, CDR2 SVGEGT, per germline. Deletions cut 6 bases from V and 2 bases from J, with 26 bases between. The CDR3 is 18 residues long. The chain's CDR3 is CASRDLSLSRQATYEQYF. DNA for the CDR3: TGTGCCAGCAGGGACTTGTCCTTGTCCCGTCAGGCTACCTACGAGCAGTACTTC.

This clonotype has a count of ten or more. The CDR3 loop is CASSLWTTDTDTQYF. The CDR3 region has the DNA TGTGCCAGCAGCCTTTGGACTACCGACACAGATACGCAGTATTTT. The chain joins TRBV5-6 to TRBJ2-3; D perhaps matches TRBD2 (6 bases). V gave up 4 bases and J gave up 2 bases, with 14 bases separating them. Germline-derived CDR1 and CDR2 are SGHDT and YYEEEE. There are 15 residues in the CDR3.

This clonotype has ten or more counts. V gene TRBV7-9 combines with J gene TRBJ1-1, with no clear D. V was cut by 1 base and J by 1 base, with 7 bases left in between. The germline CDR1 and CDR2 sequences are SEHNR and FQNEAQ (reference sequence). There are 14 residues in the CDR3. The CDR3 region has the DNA TGTGCCAGCAGCTTAGGACCGAGGAACACTGAAGCTTTCTTT. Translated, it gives CASSLGPRNTEAFF.

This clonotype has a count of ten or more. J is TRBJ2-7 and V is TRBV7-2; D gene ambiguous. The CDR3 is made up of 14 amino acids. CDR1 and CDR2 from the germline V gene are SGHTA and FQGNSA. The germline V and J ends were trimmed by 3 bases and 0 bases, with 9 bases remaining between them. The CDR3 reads CASSLSRSSYEQYF. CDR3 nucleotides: TGTGCCAGCAGCTTGTCTAGGAGCTCCTACGAGCAGTACTTC.

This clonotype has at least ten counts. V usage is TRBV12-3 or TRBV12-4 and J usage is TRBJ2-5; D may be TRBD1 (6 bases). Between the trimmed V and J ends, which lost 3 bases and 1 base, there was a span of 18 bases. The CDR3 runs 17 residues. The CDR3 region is CASSFGSMGHSQETQYF. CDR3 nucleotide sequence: TGTGCCAGCAGTTTTGGTTCAATGGGACACAGCCAAGAGACCCAGTACTTC.

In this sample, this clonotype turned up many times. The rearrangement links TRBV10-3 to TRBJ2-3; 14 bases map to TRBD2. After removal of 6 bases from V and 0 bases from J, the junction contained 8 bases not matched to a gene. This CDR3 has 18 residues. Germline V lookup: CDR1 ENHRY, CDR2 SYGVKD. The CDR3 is CAISPGTSGGASTDTQYF. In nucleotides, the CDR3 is TGTGCCATCAGCCCCGGGACTAGCGGGGGAGCTAGCACAGATACGCAGTATTTT.

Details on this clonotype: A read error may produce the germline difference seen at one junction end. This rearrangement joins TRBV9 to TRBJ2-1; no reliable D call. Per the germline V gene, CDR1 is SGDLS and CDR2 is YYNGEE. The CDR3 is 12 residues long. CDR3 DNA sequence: TGTGACAGCAGCACATCCTACAATGAGCAGTTCTTC. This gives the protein CDSSTSYNEQFF.